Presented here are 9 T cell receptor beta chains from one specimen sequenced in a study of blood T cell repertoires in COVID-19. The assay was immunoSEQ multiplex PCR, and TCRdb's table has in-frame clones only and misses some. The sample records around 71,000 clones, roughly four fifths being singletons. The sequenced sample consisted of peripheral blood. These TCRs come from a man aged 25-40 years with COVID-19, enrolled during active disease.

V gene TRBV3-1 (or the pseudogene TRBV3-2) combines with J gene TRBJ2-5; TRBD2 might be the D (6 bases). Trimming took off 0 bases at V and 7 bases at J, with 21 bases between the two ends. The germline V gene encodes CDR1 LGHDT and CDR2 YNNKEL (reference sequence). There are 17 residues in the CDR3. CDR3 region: CASSQDGVGDSPTTQYF. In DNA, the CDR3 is TGTGCCAGCAGCCAAGATGGGGTGGGGGACTCCCCGACGACCCAGTACTTC.

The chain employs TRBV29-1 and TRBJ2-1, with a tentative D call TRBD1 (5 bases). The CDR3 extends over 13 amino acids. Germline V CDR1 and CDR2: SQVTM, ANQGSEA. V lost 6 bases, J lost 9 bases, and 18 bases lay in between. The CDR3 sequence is CSVAGRKGSEQFF. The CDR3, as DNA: TGCAGCGTGGCCGGTAGGAAGGGGTCTGAGCAGTTCTTC.

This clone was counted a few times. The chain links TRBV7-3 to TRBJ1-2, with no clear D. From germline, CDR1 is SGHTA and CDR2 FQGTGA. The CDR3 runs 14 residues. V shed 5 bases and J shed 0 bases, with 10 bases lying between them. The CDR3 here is CASSRTGSNYGYTF. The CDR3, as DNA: TGTGCCAGCAGCCGCACCGGGTCTAACTATGGCTACACCTTC.

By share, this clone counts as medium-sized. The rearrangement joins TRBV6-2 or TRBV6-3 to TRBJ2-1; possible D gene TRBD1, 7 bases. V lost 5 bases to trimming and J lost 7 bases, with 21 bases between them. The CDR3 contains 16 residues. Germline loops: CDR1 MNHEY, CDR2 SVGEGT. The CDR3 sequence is CASSGQGFSGGNEQFF. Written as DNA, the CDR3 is TGTGCCAGCAGTGGCCAGGGGTTCTCAGGGGGGAATGAGCAGTTCTTC.

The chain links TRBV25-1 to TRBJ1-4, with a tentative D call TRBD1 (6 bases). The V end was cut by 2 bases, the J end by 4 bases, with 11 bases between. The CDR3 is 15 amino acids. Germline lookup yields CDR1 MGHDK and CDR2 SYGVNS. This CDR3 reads CASSERGARNEKLFF. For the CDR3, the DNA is TGTGCCAGCAGTGAACGGGGGGCGCGTAATGAAAAACTGTTTTTT. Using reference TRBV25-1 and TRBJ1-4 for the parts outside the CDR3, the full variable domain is EADIYQTPRYLVIGTGKKITLECSQTMGHDKMYWYQQDPGMELHLIHYSYGVNSTEKGDLSSESTVSRIRTEHFPLTLESARPSHTSQYLCASSERGARNEKLFFGSGTQLSVL.

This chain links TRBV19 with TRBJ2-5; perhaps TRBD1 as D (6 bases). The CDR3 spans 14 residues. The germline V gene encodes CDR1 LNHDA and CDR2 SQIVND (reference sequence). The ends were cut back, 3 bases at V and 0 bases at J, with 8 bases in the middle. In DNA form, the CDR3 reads TGTGCCAGTAGTATGACAGGCCACCAAGAGACCCAGTACTTC. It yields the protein CASSMTGHQETQYF.

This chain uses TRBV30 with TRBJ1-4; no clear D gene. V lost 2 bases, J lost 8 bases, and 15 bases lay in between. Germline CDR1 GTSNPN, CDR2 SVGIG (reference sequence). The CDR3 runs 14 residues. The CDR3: CAWSSPWSGEKLFF. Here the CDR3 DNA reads TGTGCCTGGAGTTCCCCGTGGTCGGGGGAAAAACTGTTTTTT.

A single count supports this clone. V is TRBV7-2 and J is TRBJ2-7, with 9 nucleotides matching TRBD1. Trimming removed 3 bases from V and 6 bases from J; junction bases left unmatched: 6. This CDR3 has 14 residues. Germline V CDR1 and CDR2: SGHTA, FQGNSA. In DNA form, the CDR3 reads TGTGCCAGCAGCTTGACAGGGGGGTTTGTCGAGCAGTACTTC. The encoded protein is CASSLTGGFVEQYF.

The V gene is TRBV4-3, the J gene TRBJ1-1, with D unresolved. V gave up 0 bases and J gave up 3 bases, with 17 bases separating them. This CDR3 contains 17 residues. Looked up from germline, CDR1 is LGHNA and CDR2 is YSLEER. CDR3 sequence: CASSQDAGIKTYTEAFF. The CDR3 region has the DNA TGCGCCAGCAGCCAAGATGCGGGGATTAAAACTTACACTGAAGCTTTCTTT.